The 10 T cell receptor beta chains below all came from one sample that was sequenced in a study of cytomegalovirus exposure and HLA in healthy donors. Vbeta (60) and Jbeta (13) primers were used in the PCR. Data came from immunoSEQ multiplex PCR; TCRdb stores just in-frame clones and leaves some out. Of roughly 100,000 clones in the sample, over 60% were seen once. Sequenced sample: PBMCs. All receptors come from a woman aged 18-29 years in good health and CMV-seropositive.

The chain couples TRBV18 to TRBJ1-2, with D maybe TRBD1 (6 bases). Germline V gives CDR1 KGHSH, CDR2 LQKENI. With 4 bases removed from V and 7 bases from J, the gap between germline ends came to 16 bases. The CDR3 runs to 14 residues. CDR3 amino acids: CASSLGTNRGGYTF. The CDR3 bases are TGTGCCAGCTCACTCGGGACAAACCGGGGTGGCTACACCTTC.

This chain's CDR3 is CASSLGGSSGGYEQYF. CDR3 bases: TGCGCCAGCAGCTTGGGGGGCTCTAGCGGGGGCTACGAGCAGTACTTC. This chain joins TRBV5-1 and TRBJ2-7; 10 bases match TRBD2. V lost 0 bases and J lost 3; bases outside the gene matches: 6. This CDR3 contains 16 residues. Germline V lookup: CDR1 SGHRS, CDR2 YFSETQ.

The V gene is TRBV15, the J gene TRBJ1-1; 8 bases agree with TRBD1. The CDR3 runs to 15 residues. V lost 2 bases and J lost 2; bases outside the gene matches: 4. CDR1 is LNHNV, CDR2 YYDKDF, per germline (reference sequence). CDR3 protein: CATSRRGQGNTEAFF. The CDR3, as DNA: TGTGCCACCAGCAGACGAGGACAGGGAAACACTGAAGCTTTCTTT.

The rearrangement joins TRBV28 to TRBJ2-2; 8 bases are a match to TRBD1. The CDR3 sequence is 15 residues long. CDR1 and CDR2 from the germline V gene are MDHEN and SYDVKM. The trim removed 4 bases at V and 0 bases at J, leaving 1 base unmatched. CDR3 loop: CASSWTGPNTGELFF. As DNA, the CDR3 is TGTGCCAGCAGTTGGACAGGGCCGAACACCGGGGAGCTGTTTTTT.

The gene calls are TRBV25-1 and TRBJ2-3; 13 bases fit TRBD2. Germline CDR1 reads MGHDK; CDR2 reads SYGVNS. The length of the CDR3 is 17 residues. V was pared by 6 bases and J by 3 bases, with 9 bases of the junction left unmatched. CDR3 sequence (DNA): TGTGCCAGCAGACCCAAACTAGCGGGAGGGGGGACAGATACGCAGTATTTT. Translated, it gives CASRPKLAGGGTDTQYF. The variable domain in full, with the rest retrieved from reference TRBV25-1 and TRBJ2-3, is EADIYQTPRYLVIGTGKKITLECSQTMGHDKMYWYQQDPGMELHLIHYSYGVNSTEKGDLSSESTVSRIRTEHFPLTLESARPSHTSQYLCASRPKLAGGGTDTQYFGPGTRLTVL.

The V and J genes are TRBV6-6 and TRBJ2-3; TRBD2 matches 8 bases. V shed 7 bases, J shed 4 bases, and the junction held 10 bases outside the gene matches. This CDR3 region has 15 residues. Germline V gives CDR1 MNHNY, CDR2 SVGAGI (reference sequence). DNA of the CDR3: TGTGCCAGCACCCGTAAAGGACTAGCTGCAGATACGCAGTATTTT. Protein product: CASTRKGLAADTQYF.

This clone showed up just a few times. The V and J genes are TRBV10-3 and TRBJ1-3, with TRBD1 matching over 7 bases. CDR3 size: 17 residues. CDR1 is ENHRY and CDR2 is SYGVKD in the germline V gene. After removal of 1 base from V and 0 bases from J, the junction contained 6 bases not matched to a gene. The CDR3 DNA sequence: TGTGCCATCAGTGAGTTATTGGGACAGCACTCTGGAAACACCATATATTTT. Its translation is CAISELLGQHSGNTIYF.

V usage is TRBV30 and J usage is TRBJ1-5; D remains ambiguous. The V gene's germline CDR1 is GTSNPN and CDR2 SVGIG (reference sequence). The CDR3 consists of 13 residues. The V gene lost 3 bases and the J gene lost 0 bases, with 6 bases spanning the gap. CDR3: CAWSPNSNQPQHF. In DNA, the CDR3 is TGTGCCTGGAGCCCTAATAGCAATCAGCCCCAGCATTTT.

The gene calls are TRBV5-4 and TRBJ2-3; TRBD2 matches at 7 bases. The ends lost 3 bases at V and 5 bases at J; junction bases unmatched: 9. The CDR3 has 15 amino acids. Germline V gene data show CDR1 as SGHNT and CDR2 as YYREEE (reference sequence). The CDR3 DNA reads TGTGCCAGCAGCTGGAGCGCGGGAGTGGGAGATACGCAGTATTTT. It yields the protein CASSWSAGVGDTQYF.

This clone was counted only a few times. V usage is TRBV6-1 and J usage is TRBJ1-5; D remains unclear. Germline CDR1 reads MNHNS; CDR2 reads SASEGT. The CDR3 is 14 residues long. Trimming cost V 6 bases and J 4 bases, with 13 bases left between them. CDR3 loop: CASRKEEGNQPQHF. The CDR3 DNA follows: TGTGCCAGCAGAAAAGAAGAGGGTAATCAGCCCCAGCATTTT.